What follows describes a single TCR beta chain. The antigen remains undetermined. The sample comes from a study of OX40 agonist ivuxolimab in advanced cancers. Study-wide points: Both CD4+ and CD8+ T cell populations in blood had undergone clonal expansion by week 6 at 0.1 to 3.0 mg/kg. Expanded clones belonging to CD8+ T cells outnumbered, on average, those of CD4+.

Measured with immunoSEQ multiplex PCR; TCRdb has only the in-frame clones, and not every one. This table has about 47,000 clones, approximately 91% appearing once. Blood samples were obtained at baseline, cycle 4 day 1, and cycle 7 day 1. Looked up from germline, CDR1 is SEHNR and CDR2 is FQNEAQ (reference sequence). CDR3 length: 19 amino acids. Losses at the gene ends were 7 bases for V and 5 bases for J; bases not matched to a gene: 22. The sequence was obtained from an adult with an advanced solid tumor such as melanoma, head and neck, liver or kidney cancer. Sample: CD4+ or CD8+ T cells sorted from blood, taken in a trial of the OX40 agonist ivuxolimab. The rearrangement joins TRBV7-9 to TRBJ2-1; TRBD2 agrees at 8 bases. The CDR3 protein is CASTPRGRGAGVSDNEQFF. Here the CDR3 DNA reads TGTGCCAGCACCCCTAGGGGGAGGGGAGCGGGAGTGAGTGACAATGAGCAGTTCTTC.